This TCR beta chain is from a study of T cell responses to AZD1222 COVID-19 vaccine. Here immunoSEQ multiplex PCR was the method, and the copy in TCRdb shows in-frame clones only, minus some. The sample has roughly 170,000 clones; 90% are singletons. V gave up 10 bases and J gave up 0 bases, with 13 bases separating them. This CDR3 is built from 14 residues. The germline V gene has CDR1 MNHEY and CDR2 SVGAGI. This TCR derives from an adult in good health. Sequences were derived from peripheral blood, sampled on day 0 of AZD1222 vaccination. The chain recombines TRBV6-5 with TRBJ1-5; weak D call: TRBD1 (5 bases). The DNA for the CDR3 is TGTGCCACCAGAATTCAGGGTAGCAATCAGCCCCAGCATTTT. It codes for CATRIQGSNQPQHF.